Below are 20 T cell receptor beta chains sequenced from a single sample in a study of control samples from healthy donors and cancer patients. The repertoire was sequenced with immunoSEQ multiplex PCR; TCRdb's copy has only in-frame clones and lacks some. Counted here are tens of thousands of clones, approximately 94% occurring once; the ten biggest clones make up roughly 1.3%. Sequenced sample: PBMCs. The receptor set was obtained from a woman aged 40 to 55 with lung cancer.

The chain is built from TRBV6-5 and TRBJ1-5; the D is unclear. This CDR3 contains 16 residues. Germline lookup yields CDR1 MNHEY and CDR2 SVGAGI. The germline V and J ends were trimmed by 0 bases and 0 bases, with 9 bases remaining between them. This CDR3 is CASSYSSKASNQPQHF. The CDR3 nucleotides read TGTGCCAGCAGTTACTCGAGTAAGGCTAGCAATCAGCCCCAGCATTTT.

This rearrangement joins TRBV5-1 to TRBJ2-5, with D perhaps TRBD1 (6 bases). Germline CDR1 and CDR2: SGHRS and YFSETQ. This CDR3 contains 15 residues. V was cut by 5 bases and J by 1 base, with 15 bases left in between. As DNA, the CDR3 is TGCGCCAGCAGGGCTGTGGGGGCCCGCCAAGAGACCCAGTACTTC. Translating it yields CASRAVGARQETQYF.

The gene calls are TRBV4-1 and TRBJ2-7; 7 nucleotides match TRBD2. The CDR3 is 15 amino acids. V shed 1 base, J shed 1 base, and the junction held 4 bases outside the gene matches. The germline V gene encodes CDR1 MGHRA and CDR2 YSYEKL. CDR3 coding DNA: TGCGCCAGCAGCCAAGCCACTAGCGCTTCCTACGAGCAGTACTTC. This gives the protein CASSQATSASYEQYF.

This sequence joins TRBV3-1 (or the pseudogene TRBV3-2) and TRBJ2-3; 12 bases align to TRBD1. This CDR3 contains 17 residues. CDR1 and CDR2 (germline): LGHDT, YNNKEL (reference sequence). V shed 1 base, J shed 4 bases, and the junction held 6 bases outside the gene matches. CDR3 protein: CASSQGDRGRVADTQYF. CDR3 bases: TGTGCCAGCAGCCAAGGGGACAGGGGGCGAGTTGCAGATACGCAGTATTTT.

This chain uses TRBV18 with TRBJ2-5, with TRBD1 matching over 7 bases. The CDR3 spans 15 residues. Per germline, CDR1 KGHSH and CDR2 LQKENI. V was pared by 5 bases and J by 2 bases, with 8 bases of the junction left unmatched. CDR3 sequence reads: CASSIAQGRQETQYF. The CDR3 DNA sequence: TGTGCCAGCTCAATTGCACAGGGGCGACAAGAGACCCAGTACTTC.

The chain uses TRBV3-1 (or the pseudogene TRBV3-2) and TRBJ1-2; D uncertain. This CDR3 is 17 amino acids long. Germline V gene lookup returns CDR1 LGHDT and CDR2 YNNKEL (reference sequence). With 0 bases removed from V and 2 bases from J, the gap between germline ends came to 16 bases. Here the CDR3 DNA reads TGTGCCAGCAGCCAAGAAGGTTCGCGCAGTTTGAACTATGGCTACACCTTC. This gives the protein CASSQEGSRSLNYGYTF.

The V and J genes are TRBV18 and TRBJ2-5; 12 bases match TRBD2. V was pared by 3 bases and J by 4 bases, with 3 bases of the junction left unmatched. Germline CDR1 KGHSH, CDR2 LQKENI. The CDR3 is made up of 15 amino acids. Written as DNA, the CDR3 is TGTGCCAGCTCACCCTCTAGCGGGGGGGTAGAGACCCAGTACTTC. It specifies CASSPSSGGVETQYF.

V and J are TRBV7-8 and TRBJ1-1, with a weak D call TRBD1 (5 bases). Trimming removed 4 bases at V and 5 bases at J, with 14 bases between. The germline V gene has CDR1 SGHVS and CDR2 FQNEAQ. The CDR3 is 14 amino acids. This CDR3 is CASSYRLRWTEAFF. CDR3 DNA sequence: TGTGCCAGCAGCTACAGGCTAAGGTGGACTGAAGCTTTCTTT.

The rearrangement uses TRBV7-9 and TRBJ2-1; TRBD2 agrees at 12 bases. Germline trimming cut 5 bases from V and 5 bases from J; bases unmatched to any gene: 16. The V gene's germline CDR1 is SEHNR and CDR2 FQNEAQ (reference sequence). The CDR3 runs to 19 residues. CDR3 nucleotide sequence: TGTGCCAGCAGCCCCAAGGTGCTAGCGGGGGGGCGAGTTAACAATGAGCAGTTCTTC. Its protein is CASSPKVLAGGRVNNEQFF.

The chain links TRBV29-1 to TRBJ2-5; D unresolved. Trimming shortened V by 6 bases and J by 4 bases, and 15 bases separated the two germline ends. The CDR3 spans 13 residues. Germline V gene data show CDR1 as SQVTM and CDR2 as ANQGSEA. DNA of the CDR3: TGCAGCGTAAGACCCAGCAGCCCAGAGACCCAGTACTTC. It yields the protein CSVRPSSPETQYF.

The chain couples TRBV4-1 to TRBJ2-3; 11 bases align to TRBD2. V trimming: 5 bases; J trimming: 6 bases; junction bases outside the gene matches: 10. This CDR3 contains 16 residues. CDR1 MGHRA and CDR2 YSYEKL come from the germline V gene. This CDR3 reads CASSRVHSGGADTQYF. In DNA, the CDR3 is TGCGCCAGCAGCAGAGTTCATAGCGGGGGGGCCGATACGCAGTATTTT.

The genes are TRBV3-1 (or the pseudogene TRBV3-2) and TRBJ1-2, with 7 nucleotides matching TRBD1. Germline V gene data show CDR1 as LGHDT and CDR2 as YNNKEL (reference sequence). J gave up 4 bases and V 4 bases, and 9 bases lay outside the gene matches. CDR3 length: 15 residues. CDR3 sequence reads: CASSRSQGKGYGYTF. The CDR3 DNA sequence: TGTGCCAGCAGCCGATCACAGGGGAAAGGCTATGGCTACACCTTC.

This clone was seen a single time. The J gene is TRBJ1-5, the V gene TRBV7-9; D is unclear. Trimming cost V 0 bases and J 8 bases, with 14 bases left between them. CDR3 size: 15 residues. CDR1 and CDR2 (germline): SEHNR, FQNEAQ (reference sequence). The CDR3 DNA reads TGTGCCAGCAGCTTAGCTCAGGAGGGTAACGAGCCCCAGCATTTT. Translated, it gives CASSLAQEGNEPQHF.

V and J are TRBV5-1 and TRBJ1-6; 7 bases match TRBD1. J lost 6 bases, V lost 4 bases, and 7 bases had no gene match. The CDR3 is made up of 15 amino acids. Germline loops: CDR1 SGHRS, CDR2 YFSETQ. The CDR3 reads CASSESTGPNSPLHF. CDR3 nucleotide sequence: TGCGCCAGCAGCGAGTCGACAGGGCCTAATTCACCCCTCCACTTT.

This rearrangement joins TRBV7-9 to TRBJ1-1; no definite D call. V was clipped by 1 base and J by 6 bases, with 6 bases between them. CDR1 SEHNR and CDR2 FQNEAQ come from the germline V gene (reference sequence). This CDR3 region has 12 residues. CDR3 sequence (DNA): TGTGCCAGCAGCTTAGGAGCAGCTGAAGCTTTCTTT. Translation: CASSLGAAEAFF.

V usage is TRBV11-3 and J usage is TRBJ2-5; D perhaps matches TRBD2 (5 bases). Germline CDR1 SGHNT, CDR2 YENEEA. The CDR3 is 15 amino acids. V dropped 5 bases and J dropped 5 bases, with 18 bases sitting between them. For the CDR3, the DNA is TGTGCCAGCAGCAAACGACGGGGAGATGGGGAGACCCAGTACTTC. This translates into CASSKRRGDGETQYF.

This clone was seen a handful of times. V and J are TRBV20-1 and TRBJ1-4, with no clear D. The CDR3 length is 16 residues. V was shortened by 3 bases and J by 0 bases, with 14 bases between the two germline ends. Per germline, CDR1 DFQATT and CDR2 SNEGSKA (reference sequence). The CDR3 reads CSASLRLGATNEKLFF. The CDR3 DNA is TGCAGTGCTAGTCTCAGGCTAGGTGCAACTAATGAAAAACTGTTTTTT.

This chain connects TRBV19 to TRBJ1-3; tentatively, D is TRBD1 (6 bases). Germline V gives CDR1 LNHDA, CDR2 SQIVND (reference sequence). V gave up 3 bases and J gave up 0 bases, with 21 bases separating them. The CDR3 is made up of 19 amino acids. CDR3 residues: CASSIFLNPLTGSGNTIYF. CDR3 DNA: TGTGCCAGTAGTATTTTTCTAAACCCCCTGACAGGCTCTGGAAACACCATATATTTT.

This clone was counted once. The chain has TRBV19 and TRBJ2-7; D is possibly TRBD1 or TRBD2 (5 bases each). CDR1 is LNHDA, CDR2 SQIVND, per germline (reference sequence). The CDR3 runs to 16 residues. V shed 7 bases and J shed 5 bases, with 24 bases lying between them. CDR3 DNA: TGTGCCAGTACCCTCTCTTTCGGGACGGTGAACGACGAGCAGTACTTC. Translating it yields CASTLSFGTVNDEQYF.

The chain couples TRBV19 to TRBJ2-7; D may be TRBD1 (5 bases). V was trimmed by 5 bases and J by 3 bases, leaving 11 bases between them. CDR1 LNHDA and CDR2 SQIVND come from the germline V gene (reference sequence). The CDR3 consists of 13 residues. The CDR3: CASSSSDNYEQYF. CDR3 bases: TGTGCCAGTAGTTCCTCGGACAACTACGAGCAGTACTTC.